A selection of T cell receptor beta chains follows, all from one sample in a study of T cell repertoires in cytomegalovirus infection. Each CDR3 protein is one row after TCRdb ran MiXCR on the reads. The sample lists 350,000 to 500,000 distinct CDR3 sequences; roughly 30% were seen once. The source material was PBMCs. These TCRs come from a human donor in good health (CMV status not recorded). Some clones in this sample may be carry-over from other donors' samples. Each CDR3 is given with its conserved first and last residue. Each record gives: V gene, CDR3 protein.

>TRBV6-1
CASSAGTGNYEQYF
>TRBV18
CASSTTVTGELFF
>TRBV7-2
CASSLNPLAGGGPGELFF
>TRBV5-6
CASSRTSGIRSYNEQFF
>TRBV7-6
CASSLQGASTDTQYF
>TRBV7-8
CASSLMGGGTEAFF
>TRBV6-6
CASSTSNSPLHF
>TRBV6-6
CASSYEGGDEKLFF
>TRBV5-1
CASSLPGDRGAGGYTF
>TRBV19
CASSIDYTPYEQFF
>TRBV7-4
CASSFPPGGPRYNEQFF
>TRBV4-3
CASSQAGTTNEKLFF
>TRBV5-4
CASGDYPTDTQYF
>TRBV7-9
CASSPSGGVQPQHF
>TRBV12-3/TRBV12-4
CASSVSGGAGDEQFF
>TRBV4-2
CASSQDATGVNTEAFF
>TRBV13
CASSSRGDLLQPQHF
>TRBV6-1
CASSGVFGSSYEQYF
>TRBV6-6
CASSLSIGRDRAYEQYF
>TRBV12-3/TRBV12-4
CASRLGQTNTEAFF
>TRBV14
CASSQVGSYSYNEQFF
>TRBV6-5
CASSYSKGQTYNEQFF
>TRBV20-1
CSARGRAETQYF
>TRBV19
CASSGGRMNTEAFF
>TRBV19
CASSIGTGGQETQYF
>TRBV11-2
CASRPEGTDTQYF
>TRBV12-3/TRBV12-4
CASSFWQRRPQHF
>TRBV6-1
CASRALGRGNEQFF
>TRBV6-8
CASSYGLGWDNEQFF
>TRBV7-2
CASSLGQGSNSPLHF
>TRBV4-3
CASSQDTPGGGTGELFF
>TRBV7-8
CASSLGTNSNQPQHF
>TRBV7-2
CASSFLRDTEAFF
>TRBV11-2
CASSLAPNTIYF
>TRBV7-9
CASSLARGREKLFF
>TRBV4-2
CASSQDGTGNEKLFF
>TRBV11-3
CASSLVKATSRSNQPQHF
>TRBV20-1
CSAKNIPGGYTF
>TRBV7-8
CASSLAPRASNTEAFF
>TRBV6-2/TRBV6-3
CASSYGGITYNEQFF
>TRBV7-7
CASSSGTGPLSNQPQHF